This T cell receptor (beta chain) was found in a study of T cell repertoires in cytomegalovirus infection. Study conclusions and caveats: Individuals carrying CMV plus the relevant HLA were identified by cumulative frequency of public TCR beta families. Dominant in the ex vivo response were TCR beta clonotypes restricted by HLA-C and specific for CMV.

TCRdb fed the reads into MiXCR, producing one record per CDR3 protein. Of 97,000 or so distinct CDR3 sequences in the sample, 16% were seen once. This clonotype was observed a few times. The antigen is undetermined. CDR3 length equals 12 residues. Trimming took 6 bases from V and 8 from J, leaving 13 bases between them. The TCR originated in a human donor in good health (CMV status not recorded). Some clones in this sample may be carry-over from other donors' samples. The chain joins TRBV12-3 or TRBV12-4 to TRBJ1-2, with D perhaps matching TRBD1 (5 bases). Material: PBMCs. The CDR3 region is CASSRTGDGYTF. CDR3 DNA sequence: TGTGCCAGCAGCAGGACTGGGGACGGCTACACCTTC.